Presented here are 5 T cell receptor beta chains from one specimen sequenced in a study of cytomegalovirus exposure and HLA in healthy donors. PCR primers comprised 60 Vbeta and 13 Jbeta primers. Sequencing was performed with immunoSEQ multiplex PCR; in TCRdb, only in-frame clones are kept and a portion is missing. The table includes 140,000 to 150,000 clones, roughly 71% detected once. What was sequenced was PBMCs. Source of these receptors: a man aged 30 to 39 in good health and CMV-seronegative.

The rearrangement joins TRBV19 to TRBJ2-7; 11 positions agree with TRBD1. The V segment lost 10 bases and the J segment 0 bases; nucleotides outside the gene matches: 11. CDR1 and CDR2 from the germline V gene are LNHDA and SQIVND (reference sequence). CDR3 length equals 16 residues. The CDR3 coding sequence is TGTGCCACCGGCGGACAGGGGGCCCACCCCTCCTACGAGCAGTACTTC. Residues: CATGGQGAHPSYEQYF.

The chain joins TRBV21-1 to TRBJ2-5; TRBD2 is the table's D call and was not checked against the DNA. The DNA end is more similar to TRBJ2-7, so the J call may be wrong. TRBV21-1 is a listed pseudogene. This CDR3 has 15 amino acids. CDR3 sequence (DNA): TGTGCCAGCAGCAAAGCGTGCGGCATCCTCTACGAGCAGTACTTC. Its translation: CASSKACGILYEQYF.

This chain links TRBV27 with TRBJ2-4, with D possibly being TRBD1 (6 bases). Germline V CDR1 and CDR2: MNHEY, SMNVEV (reference sequence). The ends were cut back, 2 bases at V and 1 base at J, with 18 bases in the middle. The CDR3 totals 18 residues. The chain's CDR3 is CASSLKPHRELAKNIQYF. The CDR3 DNA reads TGTGCCAGCAGTTTAAAACCGCACAGGGAACTGGCCAAAAACATTCAGTACTTC.

The chain couples TRBV19 to TRBJ1-5; unclear D gene. V was pared by 7 bases and J by 5 bases, with 15 bases between. The CDR3 spans 14 residues. The germline V gene encodes CDR1 LNHDA and CDR2 SQIVND (reference sequence). CDR3 residues: CASTRGRRDQPQHF. The CDR3 nucleotides are TGTGCCAGTACCCGGGGTAGGAGGGATCAGCCCCAGCATTTT.

The V and J genes are TRBV4-2 and TRBJ1-5; 8 nucleotides match TRBD1. The CDR3 contains 15 residues. The germline CDR1 and CDR2 sequences are LGHNA and YNFKEQ. V was clipped by 3 bases and J by 5 bases; unmatched bases: 6. This CDR3 reads CASSQTPGQDQPQHF. Written as DNA, the CDR3 is TGTGCCAGCAGCCAGACGCCGGGACAGGATCAGCCCCAGCATTTT.